The T cell receptor (beta chain) under discussion was sequenced for a study of blood T cell repertoires in COVID-19. Study details: There were acute and convalescent COVID-19 samples, and they came from the United States, Italy and Spain. T cells, B-cell-depleted T cells, or PBMCs supplied cDNA or gDNA.

Clones were read by immunoSEQ multiplex PCR, and TCRdb kept only the in-frame ones, dropping some. Seen here are about 15,000 clones, 85% to 95% observed once, and the top ten hold 6.5% to 8%. Input material: peripheral blood. The sequence was obtained from a human donor with active COVID-19. The donor label of this sample is uncertain.

CDR3 sequence (DNA): TGTGCCAGCAGTTACTCCCAGGGGGCCAACACTGAAGCTTTCTTT. It translates to CASSYSQGANTEAFF. The chain uses TRBV6-6 and TRBJ1-1; 8 bases agree with TRBD1. Trimming cost V 0 bases and J 2 bases; bases outside gene matches: 2. Germline V gene data show CDR1 as MNHNY and CDR2 as SVGAGI (reference sequence). The CDR3 contains 15 residues.